A single sample gave rise to the 3 T cell receptor beta chains below, sequenced in a study of response to subunit inactivated influenza vaccine. TCRdb independently ran MiXCR on the RT-PCR reads; one entry per CDR3 protein. The sample gives roughly 650,000 distinct CDR3 sequences, approximately 15% of which show up once; 6% to 9.5% is in the top ten. Sequencing was performed on PBMCs from blood, taken approximately 15 days before vaccination. The receptors originated from a man aged 45-65 years who received an inactivated influenza vaccine.

The rearrangement uses TRBV7-2 and TRBJ1-6; D gene uncertain. This CDR3 spans 15 amino acids. Trimming removed 7 bases at V and 5 bases at J, with 15 bases between. Looked up from germline, CDR1 is SGHTA and CDR2 is FQGNSA. The CDR3 loop is CASTPGSHHNSPLHF. The CDR3 nucleotides are TGTGCCAGCACCCCGGGGAGTCATCATAATTCACCCCTCCACTTT.

At least ten counts were recorded for this clonotype. The rearrangement uses TRBV6-1 and TRBJ1-6; no firm D call. From germline, CDR1 is MNHNS and CDR2 SASEGT. V gave up 6 bases and J gave up 0 bases, with 9 bases separating them. The length of the CDR3 is 15 residues. CDR3 amino acids: CASRRVSSYNSPLHF. The CDR3 nucleotides are TGTGCCAGCAGGCGTGTGAGCTCCTATAATTCACCCCTCCACTTT.

The chain couples TRBV7-2 to TRBJ2-3; the match to TRBD2 covers 13 bases. The germline CDR1 and CDR2 sequences are SGHTA and FQGNSA. Trimming removed 5 bases from V and 7 bases from J; junction bases left unmatched: 6. CDR3 length: 15 residues. The CDR3 sequence is CASSPGLAGENTQYF. The CDR3 coding sequence is TGTGCCAGCAGCCCAGGACTAGCGGGGGAAAATACGCAGTATTTT.